Shown below are 15 T cell receptor beta chains from a single sample sequenced in a study of low-dose radiotherapy and immunotherapy resistance in tumors. TRAV- and TRBV-specific primers were used for first-strand cDNA, which covered alpha and beta chains. A roughly 20-cycle PCR with a constant-region primer and V-primer adapter amplified TCRs. TCRdb analysed the reads with MiXCR anew, one entry per CDR3 protein. The sample has nearly 95,000 distinct CDR3 sequences, 9.4% seen once. The time point: before trial treatment. The sample consisted of PBMCs, taken before treatment. The source is a male donor with prostate cancer.

This clonotype was picked up a small number of times. The chain links TRBV5-1 to TRBJ2-3; TRBD1 agrees at 9 bases. Germline values: CDR1 SGHRS, CDR2 YFSETQ. V gave up 4 bases and J gave up 1 base; unmatched junction bases: 4. The CDR3 runs to 15 residues. The chain's CDR3 is CASSRTGDRTDTQYF. The CDR3 bases are TGCGCCAGCAGCCGGACAGGGGACCGCACAGATACGCAGTATTTT.

This clonotype qualifies as medium-sized. The V and J genes are TRBV7-9 and TRBJ2-7; 7 bases are a match to TRBD1. This CDR3 is built from 14 residues. V was pared by 5 bases and J by 6 bases, with 10 bases of the junction left unmatched. Looked up from germline, CDR1 is SEHNR and CDR2 is FQNEAQ (reference sequence). CDR3 in DNA: TGTGCCAGCAGCCCCCCAGGGGGTACGGGCGAGCAGTACTTC. Translated: CASSPPGGTGEQYF.

Concerning this clonotype itself: It is likely a read error: a sequence one base away is far more abundant. V gene TRBV13 combines with J gene TRBJ2-5; D unclear. The CDR3 extends over 16 amino acids. V was pared by 3 bases and J by 11 bases, with 25 bases between. In germline, CDR1 is PRHDT, CDR2 FYEKMQ (reference sequence). Written as DNA, the CDR3 is TGTGCCAGCAGCTTGGGTGTGGATACGACCTACAATGAGCAGTACTTC. Its translation is CASSLGVDTTYNEQYF.

This clonotype was picked up many times. The chain joins TRBV6-2 or TRBV6-3 to TRBJ2-7, with TRBD2 as a possible D gene (5 bases). The CDR3 contains 11 residues. Germline V gene sequence: CDR1 MNHEY, CDR2 SVGEGT. V lost 6 bases and J 4 bases, leaving 7 bases between the germline ends. The CDR3 nucleotides read TGTGCCAGCAGCCGACTATACGAGCAGTACTTC. Protein sequence: CASSRLYEQYF.

This clonotype was detected many times. The chain is built from TRBV10-3 and TRBJ2-3, with unresolved D. CDR1 is ENHRY and CDR2 is SYGVKD in the germline V gene. The length of the CDR3 is 14 residues. The ends were cut back, 4 bases at V and 6 bases at J, with 14 bases in the middle. The CDR3 region has the DNA TGTGCCATCAGTGGTTTGGAAGTGACCGATACGCAGTATTTT. It encodes CAISGLEVTDTQYF.

This clonotype has at least ten counts. The chain uses TRBV14 and TRBJ2-7; D may be TRBD2 (5 bases). Looked up from germline, CDR1 is SGHDN and CDR2 is FVKESK. V lost 0 bases and J 0 bases, leaving 9 bases between the germline ends. The CDR3 runs to 15 residues. CDR3 loop: CASSQDRTRSYEQYF. CDR3 nucleotide sequence: TGTGCCAGCAGCCAAGATCGGACTCGCTCCTACGAGCAGTACTTC. The variable domain in full, completed from reference TRBV14 and TRBJ2-7, reads EAGVTQFPSHSVIEKGQTVTLRCDPISGHDNLYWYRRVMGKEIKFLLHFVKESKQDESGMPNNRFLAERTGGTYSTLKVQPAELEDSGVYFCASSQDRTRSYEQYFGPGTRLTVT.

This clonotype has ten or more counts. The CDR3 loop reads CASSESRGSATGELFF. The DNA for the CDR3 is TGTGCCAGCAGTGAATCCCGGGGTAGTGCCACCGGGGAGCTGTTTTTT. V and J are TRBV25-1 and TRBJ2-2, with D possibly being TRBD2 (5 bases). The CDR3 totals 16 residues. V dropped 1 base and J dropped 4 bases, with 13 bases sitting between them. CDR1 is MGHDK and CDR2 is SYGVNS in the germline V gene.

This clonotype was seen many times. This rearrangement joins TRBV19 to TRBJ1-1; D unclear. Trimming pared 3 bases from V and 3 bases from J, leaving 8 bases between. This CDR3 has 13 residues. Germline values: CDR1 LNHDA, CDR2 SQIVND (reference sequence). CDR3 sequence: CASSMYPYTEAFF. For the CDR3, the DNA is TGTGCCAGTAGTATGTACCCCTACACTGAAGCTTTCTTT.

This clonotype showed up many times. The V gene is TRBV6-2 or TRBV6-3, the J gene TRBJ2-2; possibly TRBD1 for D (6 bases). This CDR3 is built from 15 residues. Deletions cut 5 bases from V and 4 bases from J, with 14 bases between. CDR1 is MNHEY, CDR2 SVGEGT, per germline. The CDR3 sequence: CASSEGDWATGELFF. DNA for the CDR3: TGTGCCAGCAGTGAGGGGGATTGGGCCACCGGGGAGCTGTTTTTT.

This clonotype was detected many times. The chain employs TRBV2 and TRBJ2-2; no reliable D call. The CDR3 spans 14 residues. V lost 7 bases and J 6 bases, leaving 15 bases between the germline ends. CDR1 is SNHLY and CDR2 is FYNNEI in the germline V gene. CDR3 DNA sequence: TGTGCCAGCAAAACAGCGCCCACGTCCGGGGAGCTGTTTTTT. Translated, it gives CASKTAPTSGELFF.

Comments on this clonotype: This sequence is one base from a far larger clone and is likely a read error. The rearrangement uses TRBV5-1 and TRBJ2-1; maybe TRBD2 (6 bases). From germline, CDR1 is SGHRS and CDR2 YFSETQ. The CDR3 has 17 residues. Here the CDR3 DNA reads TGTGCCAGCAGCTTGTTTACTAGCTGGAGCTCCTACAATGAGCAGTTCTTC. Translating it yields CASSLFTSWSSYNEQFF.

This clonotype was observed at least ten times. V is TRBV3-1 and J is TRBJ2-1; possibly TRBD2 for D (6 bases). This CDR3 is built from 17 residues. Germline V gene sequence: CDR1 LGHDT, CDR2 YNNKEL (reference sequence). The ends were cut back, 5 bases at V and 1 base at J, with 18 bases in the middle. The DNA of the CDR3 is TGTGCCAGCAGCTTAGACGGGAGTGGAGTTTCCTACAATGAGCAGTTCTTC. This sequence encodes CASSLDGSGVSYNEQFF.

This clonotype has ten or more counts. The rearrangement joins TRBV6-2 or TRBV6-3 to TRBJ2-7; TRBD2 matches at 8 bases. Germline-derived CDR1 and CDR2 are MNHEY and SVGEGT. Trimming at V came to 2 bases and at J to 6 bases, leaving 9 bases not matched to a gene. This CDR3 is 15 amino acids long. This CDR3 is CASSYLSSGSPEQYF. CDR3 nucleotides: TGTGCCAGCAGTTACCTTTCCAGCGGGAGCCCCGAGCAGTACTTC.

The sample holds many counts of this clonotype. The rearrangement joins TRBV28 to TRBJ1-1; no clear D gene. CDR3 size: 14 residues. From germline, CDR1 is MDHEN and CDR2 SYDVKM. Trimming left V 5 bases short and J 2 bases short, with 12 bases between. CDR3 DNA: TGTGCCAGCAGTCGAACGGGAAGTAACACTGAAGCTTTCTTT. Translated: CASSRTGSNTEAFF.

This clonotype was detected ten times or more. The CDR3, as DNA: TGTGCCAGCAGTGTTCTAGCGGGAGCCGCAGATACGCAGTATTTT. Translation: CASSVLAGAADTQYF. The V and J genes are TRBV25-1 and TRBJ2-3; TRBD2 matches at 10 bases. J was trimmed by 4 bases and V by 4 bases; bases with no gene match: 5. CDR1 and CDR2 from the germline V gene are MGHDK and SYGVNS. There are 15 residues in the CDR3.